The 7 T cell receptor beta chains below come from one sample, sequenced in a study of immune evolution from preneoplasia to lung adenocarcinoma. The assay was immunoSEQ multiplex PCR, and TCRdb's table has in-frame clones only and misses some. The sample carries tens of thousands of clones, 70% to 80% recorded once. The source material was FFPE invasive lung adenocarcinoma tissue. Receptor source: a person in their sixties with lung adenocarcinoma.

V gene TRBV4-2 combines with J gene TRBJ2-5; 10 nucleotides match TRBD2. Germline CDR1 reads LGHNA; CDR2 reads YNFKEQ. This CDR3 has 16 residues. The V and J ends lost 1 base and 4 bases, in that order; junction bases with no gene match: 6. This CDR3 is CASSQGASGSGETQYF. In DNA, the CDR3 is TGTGCCAGCAGCCAAGGGGCTAGCGGGAGTGGAGAGACCCAGTACTTC.

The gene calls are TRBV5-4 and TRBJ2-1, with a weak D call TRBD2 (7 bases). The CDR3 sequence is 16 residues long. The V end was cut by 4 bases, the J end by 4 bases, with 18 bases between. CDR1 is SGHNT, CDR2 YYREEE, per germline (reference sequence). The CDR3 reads CASSRRSGTFYNEQFF. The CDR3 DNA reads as TGTGCCAGCAGCCGGCGAAGCGGGACATTTTACAATGAGCAGTTCTTC.

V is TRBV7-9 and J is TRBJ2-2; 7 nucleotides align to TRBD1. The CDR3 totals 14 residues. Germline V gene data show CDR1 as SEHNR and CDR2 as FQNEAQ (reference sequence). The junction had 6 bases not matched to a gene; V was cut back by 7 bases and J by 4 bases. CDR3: CASTIQGITGELFF. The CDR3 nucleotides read TGTGCCAGCACCATACAGGGGATCACCGGGGAGCTGTTTTTT.

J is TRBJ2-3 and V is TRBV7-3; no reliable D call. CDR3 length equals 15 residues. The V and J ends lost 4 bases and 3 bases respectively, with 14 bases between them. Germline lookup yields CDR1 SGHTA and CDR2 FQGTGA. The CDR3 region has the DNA TGTGCCAGCAGCTCCGGAGCATGGGGTACAGATACGCAGTATTTT. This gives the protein CASSSGAWGTDTQYF.

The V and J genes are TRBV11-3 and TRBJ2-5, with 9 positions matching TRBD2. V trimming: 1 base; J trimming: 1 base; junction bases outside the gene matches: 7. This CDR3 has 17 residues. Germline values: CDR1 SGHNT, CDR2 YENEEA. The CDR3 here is CASSLGAAGGPQETQYF. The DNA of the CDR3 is TGTGCCAGCAGCTTAGGGGCAGCGGGGGGACCCCAAGAGACCCAGTACTTC.

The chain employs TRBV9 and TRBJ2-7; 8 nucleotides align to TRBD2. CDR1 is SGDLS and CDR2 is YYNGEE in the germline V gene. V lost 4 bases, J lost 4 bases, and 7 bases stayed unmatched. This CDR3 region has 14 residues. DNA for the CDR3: TGTGCCAGCAGCCTCGGGGGGGAGTTTTACGAGCAGTACTTC. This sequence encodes CASSLGGEFYEQYF.

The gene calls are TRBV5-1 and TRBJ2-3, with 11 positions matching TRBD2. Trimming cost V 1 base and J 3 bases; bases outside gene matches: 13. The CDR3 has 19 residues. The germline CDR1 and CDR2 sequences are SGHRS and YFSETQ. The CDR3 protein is CASSLRYHLLAGVTDTQYF. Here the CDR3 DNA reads TGCGCCAGCAGCTTGCGCTATCACCTACTAGCGGGAGTAACAGATACGCAGTATTTT.